Listed below are T cell receptor beta chains from one sample, sequenced in a study of T cells in Graves' hyperthyroidism and ophthalmopathy. TCRdb re-derived calls from the multiplex PCR reads in MiXCR, one entry per CDR3 protein. The repertoire holds 650,000 to 800,000 distinct CDR3 sequences, with roughly 45% as singletons. The sample taken for sequencing was peripheral blood or thyroid tissue (not recorded which). These receptors originate from an adult man with Graves' disease, either hyperthyroidism or ophthalmopathy (not recorded which). Each CDR3 is given with its conserved first and last residue. Each record gives: D gene, J gene, clone size, V gene, CDR3 protein, CDR3 DNA. The D gene is left open where the match is weak. Expanded clones get a size class; other rows say once, few or many, or leave the size out.

NA	TRBJ1-4	NA	TRBV7-9	CASTKWGGPDEKLSF	TGTGCCAGCACCAAATGGGGGGGACCTGATGAAAAACTGTCTTTT
NA	TRBJ2-7	many	TRBV7-8	CASSLGGQGKWGQYF	TGTGCCAGCAGCTTAGGAGGGCAGGGAAAATGGGGGCAGTACTTC
NA	TRBJ2-7	NA	TRBV15	CATSRGERGGSYEQYF	TGTGCCACCAGCAGAGGGGAGAGAGGGGGCTCCTACGAGCAGTACTTC
NA	TRBJ1-5	many	TRBV2	CASSLNKGGSQPQHF	TGTGCCAGCAGCTTAAACAAGGGGGGGTCTCAGCCCCAGCATTTT
TRBD1	TRBJ1-2	many	TRBV25-1	CASSEPRQGTTNYGYTF	TGTGCCAGCAGTGAGCCCCGACAGGGGACGACTAACTATGGCTACACCTTC
NA	TRBJ1-2	NA	TRBV11-2	CASSLEEGEYYGYTF	TGTGCCAGCAGCCTCGAGGAGGGGGAGTACTATGGCTACACCTTC
TRBD2	TRBJ2-7	NA	TRBV10-3	CAISDLAGVGPEQYF	TGTGCCATCAGTGATCTAGCGGGAGTTGGCCCCGAGCAGTACTTC
TRBD2	TRBJ2-5	NA	TRBV2	CASSYSGGPGETQYF	TGTGCCAGCAGTTACTCGGGGGGACCCGGGGAGACCCAGTACTTC
NA	TRBJ2-2	few	TRBV7-2	CASSSDSSNTGELFF	TGTGCCAGCAGCTCAGACTCTTCGAACACCGGGGAGCTGTTTTTT
TRBD1	TRBJ1-1	few	TRBV7-9	CASSRQGMNTEAFF	TGTGCCAGCAGTAGACAGGGAATGAACACTGAAGCTTTCTTT
NA	TRBJ1-4	NA	TRBV2	CASSEGGKLFF	TGTGCCAGCAGTGAGGGGGGAAAACTGTTTTTT
TRBD1	TRBJ1-5	NA	TRBV24-1	CATSDGTGFSWQPQHF	TGTGCCACCAGTGATGGGACAGGGTTTTCGTGGCAGCCCCAGCATTTT
NA	TRBJ1-1	NA	TRBV25-1	CASSSLQGPGTEAFF	TGTGCCAGCAGCTCTCTACAGGGTCCGGGCACTGAAGCTTTCTTT
TRBD1	TRBJ2-1	NA	TRBV20-1	CSARRDRGEQFF	TGCAGTGCTAGAAGGGACAGAGGTGAGCAGTTCTTC
NA	TRBJ1-1	NA	TRBV9	CASSADSRGTEAFF	TGTGCCAGCAGCGCGGACAGTCGGGGCACTGAAGCTTTCTTT
NA	TRBJ2-7	NA	TRBV20-1	CSASSPTYEQYF	TGCAGTGCTAGCAGTCCGACCTACGAGCAGTACTTC
NA	TRBJ1-1	NA	TRBV6-5	CASGLPLILGDTEAFF	TGTGCTAGTGGTTTGCCGTTGATTCTAGGCGACACTGAAGCTTTCTTT
NA	TRBJ1-5	many	TRBV9	CASGDQPQHF	TGTGCCAGTGGAGATCAGCCCCAGCATTTT
TRBD1	TRBJ2-5	NA	TRBV10-2	CANSDGTGGAETQYF	TGCGCCAACAGTGATGGGACAGGGGGCGCGGAGACCCAGTACTTC
TRBD1	TRBJ1-2	many	TRBV29-1	CSAGTGKDGYTF	TGCAGCGCCGGGACAGGGAAAGATGGCTACACCTTC
NA	TRBJ2-2	NA	TRBV10-3	CAISLGELFF	TGTGCCATCAGCCTTGGGGAGCTGTTTTTT
NA	TRBJ1-1	NA	TRBV2	CASSQSRAENTEAFF	TGTGCCAGCAGTCAAAGTAGGGCAGAGAACACTGAAGCTTTCTTT
TRBD1	TRBJ1-4	many	TRBV2	CAGQGTANEKLFF	TGTGCCGGACAGGGGACGGCTAATGAAAAACTGTTTTTT
NA	TRBJ1-3	many	TRBV29-1	CSVEARAGNTIYF	TGCAGCGTTGAAGCCAGGGCTGGAAACACCATATATTTT
NA	TRBJ1-2	many	TRBV10-3	CAISGSTNSDLVNF	TGTGCCATCAGTGGGTCTACAAACTCGGACCTGGTGAACTTC
TRBD2	TRBJ2-5	few	TRBV7-9	CASSQPGTSGQETQYF	TGTGCCAGCAGCCAACCCGGGACTAGCGGACAAGAGACCCAGTACTTC
NA	TRBJ1-3	NA	TRBV15	CATSRGTNTIYF	TGTGCCACCAGCAGAGGGACGAACACCATATATTTT
NA	TRBJ1-1	few	TRBV9	CASSVDPLNTEAFF	TGTGCCAGCAGCGTTGATCCTTTGAACACTGAAGCTTTCTTT